This T cell receptor beta chain came from a study of T cells after yellow fever vaccination. Overall study results and limits: By day 5 rather than day 15, the secondary response had peaked, though it was weaker.

This clonotype appeared many times. The antigen is undetermined. TCRdb reprocessed the 5' RACE reads via MiXCR and lists one record per CDR3 protein. The profile shows around 310,000 distinct CDR3 sequences, 4% of them singletons. This CDR3 comprises 15 residues. CDR1 is MNHEY, CDR2 SVGAGI, per germline. Trimming at V came to 0 bases and at J to 4 bases, leaving 5 bases not matched to a gene. This chain links TRBV6-5 with TRBJ1-2; 7 bases line up with TRBD1. This TCR was recovered from a man younger than 35 who received the YFV17D yellow fever vaccine. Sequenced material: PBMCs, taken 5 days after the yellow fever booster vaccination. CDR3 DNA: TGTGCCAGCAGTTACTCGCCACAGGGGACCTATGGCTACACCTTC. Its protein product is CASSYSPQGTYGYTF.